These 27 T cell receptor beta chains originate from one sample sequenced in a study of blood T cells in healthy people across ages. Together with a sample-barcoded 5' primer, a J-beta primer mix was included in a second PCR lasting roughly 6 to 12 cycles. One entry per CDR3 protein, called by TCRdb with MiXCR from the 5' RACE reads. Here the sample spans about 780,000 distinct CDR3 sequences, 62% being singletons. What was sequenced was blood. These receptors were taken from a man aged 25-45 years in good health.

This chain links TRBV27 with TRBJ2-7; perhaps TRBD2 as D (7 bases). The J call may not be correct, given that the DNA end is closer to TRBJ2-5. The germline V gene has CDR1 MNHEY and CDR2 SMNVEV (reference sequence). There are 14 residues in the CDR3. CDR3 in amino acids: CASSLRTAGETQYF. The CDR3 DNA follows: TGTGCCAGCAGTTTGCGGACAGCGGGGGAGACCCAGTACTTC.

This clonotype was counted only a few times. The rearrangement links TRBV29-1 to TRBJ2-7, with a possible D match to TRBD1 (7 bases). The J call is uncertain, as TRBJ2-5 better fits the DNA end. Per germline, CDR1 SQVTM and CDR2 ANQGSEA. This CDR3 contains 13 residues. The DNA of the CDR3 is TGCAGCGTCGGCCCCAGGGGGGAAGAGACCCAGTACTTC. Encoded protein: CSVGPRGEETQYF.

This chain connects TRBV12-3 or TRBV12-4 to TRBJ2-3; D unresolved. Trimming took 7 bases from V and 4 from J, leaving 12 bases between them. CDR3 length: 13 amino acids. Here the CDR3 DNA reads TGTGCCAGCACTCTCTTAGTCGCAGATACGCAGTATTTT. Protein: CASTLLVADTQYF.

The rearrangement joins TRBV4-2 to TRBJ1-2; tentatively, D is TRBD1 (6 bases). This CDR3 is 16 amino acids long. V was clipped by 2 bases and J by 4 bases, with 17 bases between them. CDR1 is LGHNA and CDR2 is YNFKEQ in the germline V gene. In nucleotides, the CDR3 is TGTGCCAGCAGCCAAATTGGGGCAGGGGAACGCTATGGCTACACCTTC. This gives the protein CASSQIGAGERYGYTF.

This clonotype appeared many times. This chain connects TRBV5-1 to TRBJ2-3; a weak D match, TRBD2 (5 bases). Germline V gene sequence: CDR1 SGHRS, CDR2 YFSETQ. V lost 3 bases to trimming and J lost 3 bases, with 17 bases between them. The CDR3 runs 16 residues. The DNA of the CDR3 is TGCGCCAGCAGCTGGGAAGAGGGTGCCCGAACAGATACGCAGTATTTT. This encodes CASSWEEGARTDTQYF. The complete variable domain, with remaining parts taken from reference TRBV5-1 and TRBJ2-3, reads KAGVTQTPRYLIKTRGQQVTLSCSPISGHRSVSWYQQTPGQGLQFLFEYFSETQRNKGNFPGRFSGRQFSNSRSEMNVSTLELGDSALYLCASSWEEGARTDTQYFGPGTRLTVL.

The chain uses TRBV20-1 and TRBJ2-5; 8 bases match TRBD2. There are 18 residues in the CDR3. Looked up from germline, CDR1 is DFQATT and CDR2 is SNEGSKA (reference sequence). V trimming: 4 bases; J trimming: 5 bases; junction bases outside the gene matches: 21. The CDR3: CSAIPDKELSGVGETQYF. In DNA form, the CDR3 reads TGCAGTGCTATCCCGGACAAAGAACTTAGCGGGGTTGGGGAGACCCAGTACTTC.

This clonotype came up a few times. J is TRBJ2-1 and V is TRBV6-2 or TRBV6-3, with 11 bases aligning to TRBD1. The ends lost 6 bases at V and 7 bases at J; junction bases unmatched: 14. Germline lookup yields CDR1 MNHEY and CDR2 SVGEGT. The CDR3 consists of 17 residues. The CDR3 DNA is TGTGCCAGCAGAGGAGGACAGGGGGCAAATTCGATGAATGAGCAGTTCTTC. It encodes CASRGGQGANSMNEQFF.

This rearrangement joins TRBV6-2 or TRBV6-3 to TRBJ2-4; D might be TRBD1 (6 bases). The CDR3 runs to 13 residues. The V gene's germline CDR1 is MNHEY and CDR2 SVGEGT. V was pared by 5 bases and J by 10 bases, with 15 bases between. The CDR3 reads CASSPRAQGIQYF. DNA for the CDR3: TGTGCCAGCAGTCCCCGGGCCCAGGGGATTCAGTACTTC.

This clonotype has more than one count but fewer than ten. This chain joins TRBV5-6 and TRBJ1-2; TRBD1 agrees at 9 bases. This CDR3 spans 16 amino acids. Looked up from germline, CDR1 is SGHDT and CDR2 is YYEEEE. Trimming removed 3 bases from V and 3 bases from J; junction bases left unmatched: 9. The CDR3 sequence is CASSYTKDRGYYGYTF. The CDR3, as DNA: TGTGCCAGCAGCTATACAAAGGACAGGGGCTACTATGGCTACACCTTC.

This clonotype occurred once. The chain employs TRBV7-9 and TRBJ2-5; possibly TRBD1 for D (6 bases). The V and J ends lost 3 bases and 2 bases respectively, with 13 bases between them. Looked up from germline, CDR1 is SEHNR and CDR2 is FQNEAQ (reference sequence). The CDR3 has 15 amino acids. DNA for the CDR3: TGTGCCAGCAGCTTCGTCGTCAGGGGACAAGAGACCCAGTACTTC. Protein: CASSFVVRGQETQYF.

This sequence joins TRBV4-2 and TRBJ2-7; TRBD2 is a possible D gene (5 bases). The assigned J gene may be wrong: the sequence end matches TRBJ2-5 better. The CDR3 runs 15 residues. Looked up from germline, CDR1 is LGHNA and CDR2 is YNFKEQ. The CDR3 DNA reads TGTGCCAGCAGCCTCCTCGCCGGGGATCGAGAGACCCAGTACTTC. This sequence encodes CASSLLAGDRETQYF.

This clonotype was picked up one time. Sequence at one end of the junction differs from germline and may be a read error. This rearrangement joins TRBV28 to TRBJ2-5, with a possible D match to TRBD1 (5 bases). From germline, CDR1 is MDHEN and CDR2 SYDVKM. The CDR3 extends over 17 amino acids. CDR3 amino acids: CASSLGAAGKDQETQYF. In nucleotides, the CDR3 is TGCGCCAGCAGTTTAGGGGCAGCAGGCAAAGACCAAGAGACCCAGTACTTC.

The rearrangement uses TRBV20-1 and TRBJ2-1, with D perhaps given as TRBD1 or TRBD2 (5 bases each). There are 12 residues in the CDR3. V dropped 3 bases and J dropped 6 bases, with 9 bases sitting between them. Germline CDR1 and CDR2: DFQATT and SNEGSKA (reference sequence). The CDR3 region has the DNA TGCAGTGCTAGGGGACGGCTCAATGAGCAGTTCTTC. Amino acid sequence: CSARGRLNEQFF.

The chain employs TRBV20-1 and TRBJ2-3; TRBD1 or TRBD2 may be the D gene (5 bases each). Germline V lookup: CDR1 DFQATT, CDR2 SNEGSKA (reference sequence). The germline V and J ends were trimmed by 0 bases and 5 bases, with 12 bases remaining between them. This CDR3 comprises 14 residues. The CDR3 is CSARDRGLLDTQYF. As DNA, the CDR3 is TGCAGTGCTAGAGATCGGGGCTTGCTAGATACGCAGTATTTT.

The CDR3 reads CASRAGGLNNEQFF. For the CDR3, the DNA is TGTGCCAGCAGAGCTGGGGGACTAAACAATGAGCAGTTCTTC. This chain connects TRBV6-2 or TRBV6-3 to TRBJ2-1, with 7 nucleotides matching TRBD2. CDR1 and CDR2 (germline): MNHEY, SVGEGT. The CDR3 covers 14 residues. J lost 5 bases, V lost 6 bases, and 7 bases had no gene match.

CDR3 DNA: TGTGCCTGGAGTGGTCTTGGAGGCAACGAGCAGTACTTC. It encodes CAWSGLGGNEQYF. V usage is TRBV30 and J usage is TRBJ2-7; D might be TRBD2 (5 bases). This CDR3 has 13 residues. V lost 1 base and J lost 5, with 12 bases in between. Germline assignment: CDR1 GTSNPN and CDR2 SVGIG (reference sequence).

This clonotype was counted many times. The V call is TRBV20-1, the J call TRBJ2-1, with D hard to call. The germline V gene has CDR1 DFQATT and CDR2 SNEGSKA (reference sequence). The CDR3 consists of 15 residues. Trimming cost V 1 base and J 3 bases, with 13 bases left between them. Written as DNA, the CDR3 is TGCAGTGCTAGAGCGGGCAGCCAACACTACAATGAGCAGTTCTTC. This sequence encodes CSARAGSQHYNEQFF.

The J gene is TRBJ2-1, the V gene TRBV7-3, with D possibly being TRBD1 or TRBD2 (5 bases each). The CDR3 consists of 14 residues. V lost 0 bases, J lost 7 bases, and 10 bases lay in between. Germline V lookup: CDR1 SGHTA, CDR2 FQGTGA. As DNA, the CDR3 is TGTGCCAGCAGCTTAACTGGGACCCCTAATGAGCAGTTCTTC. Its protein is CASSLTGTPNEQFF.

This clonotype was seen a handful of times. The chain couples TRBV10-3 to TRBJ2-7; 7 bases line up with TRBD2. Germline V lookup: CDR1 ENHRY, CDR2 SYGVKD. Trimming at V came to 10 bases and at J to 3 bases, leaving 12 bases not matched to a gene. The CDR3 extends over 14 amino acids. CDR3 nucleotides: TGTGCCACTAAGGCCCAGGCGGGGGTCTACGAGCAGTACTTC. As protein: CATKAQAGVYEQYF.

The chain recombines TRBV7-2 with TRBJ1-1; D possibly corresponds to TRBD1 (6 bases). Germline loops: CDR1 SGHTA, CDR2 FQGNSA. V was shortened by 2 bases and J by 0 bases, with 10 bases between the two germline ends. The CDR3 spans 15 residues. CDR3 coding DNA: TGTGCCAGCAGCTTAAGGGGGTGGATGAACACTGAAGCTTTCTTT. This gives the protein CASSLRGWMNTEAFF.

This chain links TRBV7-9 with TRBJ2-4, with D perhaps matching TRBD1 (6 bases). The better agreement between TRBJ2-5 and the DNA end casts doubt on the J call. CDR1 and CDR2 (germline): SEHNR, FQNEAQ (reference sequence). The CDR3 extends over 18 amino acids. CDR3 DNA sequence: TGTGCCAGCAGCTCCCCTCGACGGACAGTGCTTTTACAAGAGACCCAGTACTTC. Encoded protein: CASSSPRRTVLLQETQYF.

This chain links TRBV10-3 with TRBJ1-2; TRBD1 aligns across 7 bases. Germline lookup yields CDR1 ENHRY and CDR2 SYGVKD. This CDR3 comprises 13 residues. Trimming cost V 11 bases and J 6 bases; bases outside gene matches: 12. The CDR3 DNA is TGTGCCGGACAGGCTAACCCCGAGGATGGCTACACCTTC. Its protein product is CAGQANPEDGYTF.

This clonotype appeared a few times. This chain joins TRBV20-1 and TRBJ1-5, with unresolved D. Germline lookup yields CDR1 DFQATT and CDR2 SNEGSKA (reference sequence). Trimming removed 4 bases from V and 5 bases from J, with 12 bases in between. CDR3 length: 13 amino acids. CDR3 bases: TGCAGTGCTAATCAGGAGGGCGATCAGCCCCAGCATTTT. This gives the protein CSANQEGDQPQHF.

The CDR3 protein is CASSSHVPRANEQFF. CDR3 DNA sequence: TGTGCCAGCAGTTCCCACGTACCCAGGGCCAATGAGCAGTTCTTC. This sequence joins TRBV12-3 or TRBV12-4 and TRBJ2-1; D is perhaps TRBD1 (5 bases). V dropped 4 bases and J dropped 6 bases, with 16 bases sitting between them. This CDR3 has 15 residues.

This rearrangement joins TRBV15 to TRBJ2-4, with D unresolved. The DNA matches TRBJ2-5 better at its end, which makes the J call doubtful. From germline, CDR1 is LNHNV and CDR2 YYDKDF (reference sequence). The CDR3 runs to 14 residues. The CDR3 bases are TGTGCCACCAGCAGAGTCGGGTTGGGAGAGACCCAGTACTTC. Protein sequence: CATSRVGLGETQYF.

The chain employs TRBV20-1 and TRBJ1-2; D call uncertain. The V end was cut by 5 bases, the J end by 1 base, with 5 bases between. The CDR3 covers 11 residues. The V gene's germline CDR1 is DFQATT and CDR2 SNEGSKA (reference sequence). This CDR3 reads CSAPFNYGYTF. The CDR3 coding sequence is TGCAGTGCTCCTTTTAACTATGGCTACACCTTC.

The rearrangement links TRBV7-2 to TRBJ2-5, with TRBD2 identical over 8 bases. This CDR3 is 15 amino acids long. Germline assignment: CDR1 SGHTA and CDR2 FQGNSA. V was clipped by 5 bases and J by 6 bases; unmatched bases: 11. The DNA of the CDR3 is TGTGCCAGCAGCCTGGACGGCGGGGGGATAAAGACCCAGTACTTC. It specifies CASSLDGGGIKTQYF.